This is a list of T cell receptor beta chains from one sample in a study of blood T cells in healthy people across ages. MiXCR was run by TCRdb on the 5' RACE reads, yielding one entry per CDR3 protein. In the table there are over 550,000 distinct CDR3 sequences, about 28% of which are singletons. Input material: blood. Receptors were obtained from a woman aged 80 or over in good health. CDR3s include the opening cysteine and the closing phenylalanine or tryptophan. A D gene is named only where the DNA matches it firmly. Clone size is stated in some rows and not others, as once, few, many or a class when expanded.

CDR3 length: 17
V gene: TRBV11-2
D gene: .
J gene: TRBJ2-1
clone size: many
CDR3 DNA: TGTGCCAGCAGCTCGCCCGGGGGATTAAAAGCCTACAATGAGCAGTTCTTC
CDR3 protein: CASSSPGGLKAYNEQFF

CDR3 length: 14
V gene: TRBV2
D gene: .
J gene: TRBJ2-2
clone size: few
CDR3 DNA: TGTGCCAGCAGTGACCCCAGGGTTTACGGGGAGCTGTTTTTT
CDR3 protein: CASSDPRVYGELFF

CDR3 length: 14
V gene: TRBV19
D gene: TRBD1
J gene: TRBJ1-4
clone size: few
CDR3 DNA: TGTGCCAGTAGCGAACAGGGGGCCTATGAAAAACTGTTTTTT
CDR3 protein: CASSEQGAYEKLFF

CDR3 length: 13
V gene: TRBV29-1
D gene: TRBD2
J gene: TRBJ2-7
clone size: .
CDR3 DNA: TGCAGCGTTTTAGCGGGAGAAGCCTACGAGCAGTACTTC
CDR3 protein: CSVLAGEAYEQYF

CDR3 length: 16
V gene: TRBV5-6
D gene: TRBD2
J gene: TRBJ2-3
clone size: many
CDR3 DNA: TGTGCCAGCAGCTTCCGACTAGCGGGGGCCACAGATACGCAGTATTTT
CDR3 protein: CASSFRLAGATDTQYF

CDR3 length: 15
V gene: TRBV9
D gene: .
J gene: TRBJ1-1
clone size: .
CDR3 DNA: TGTGCCAGCAGCGTAGCTACTGACAGGAACACTGAAGCTTTCTTT
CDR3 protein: CASSVATDRNTEAFF

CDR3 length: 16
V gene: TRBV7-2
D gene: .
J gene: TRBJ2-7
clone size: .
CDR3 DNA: TGTGCCAGCAGCTTAATAGGAGAGCCGAGCTCCTACGAGCAGTACTTC
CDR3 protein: CASSLIGEPSSYEQYF

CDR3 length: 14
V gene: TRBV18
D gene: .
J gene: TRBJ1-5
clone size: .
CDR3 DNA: TGTGCCAGCTCGGACAAATATAGCAATCAGCCCCAGCATTTT
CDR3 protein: CASSDKYSNQPQHF

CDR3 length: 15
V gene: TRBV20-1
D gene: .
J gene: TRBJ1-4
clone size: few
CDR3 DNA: TGCAGTGCTAGAGCTGCAGAGGTCTCTAATGAAAAACTGTTTTTT
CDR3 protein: CSARAAEVSNEKLFF

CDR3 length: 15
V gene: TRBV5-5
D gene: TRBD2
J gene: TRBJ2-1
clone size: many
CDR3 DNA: TGTGCCAGCAGCCCGCTAGCGGGGTCAATGAATGAGCAGTTCTTC
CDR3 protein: CASSPLAGSMNEQFF

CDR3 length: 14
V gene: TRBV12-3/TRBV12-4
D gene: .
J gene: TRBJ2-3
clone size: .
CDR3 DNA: TGTGCCAGCAGGCGGACAGTGGGAGCAGATGCGCAGTATTTT
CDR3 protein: CASRRTVGADAQYF

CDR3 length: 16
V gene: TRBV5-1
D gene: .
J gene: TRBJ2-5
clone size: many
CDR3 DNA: TGCGCCAGCAGCTTGGCCCCAGGGACCGGCCAAGAGACCCAGTACTTC
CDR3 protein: CASSLAPGTGQETQYF

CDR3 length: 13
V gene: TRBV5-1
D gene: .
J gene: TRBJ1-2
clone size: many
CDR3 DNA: TGCGCCAGCAGCAAGGGGATTAACTATGGCTACACCTTC
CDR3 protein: CASSKGINYGYTF

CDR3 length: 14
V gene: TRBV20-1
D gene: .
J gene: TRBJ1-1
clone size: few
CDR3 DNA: TGCAGTGCTATGAGACAGGACTTCAACACTGAAGCTTTCTTT
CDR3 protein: CSAMRQDFNTEAFF

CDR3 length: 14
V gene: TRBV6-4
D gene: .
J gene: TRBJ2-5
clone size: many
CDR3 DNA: TGTGCCAGCAGTGACTCGAGGGGCCAAGAGACCCAGTACTTC
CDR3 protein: CASSDSRGQETQYF

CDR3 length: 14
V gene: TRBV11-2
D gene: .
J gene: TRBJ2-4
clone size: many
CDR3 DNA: TGTGCCAGCAGCTTAGATTTCCTCGGGAACATTCAGTACTTC
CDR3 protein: CASSLDFLGNIQYF

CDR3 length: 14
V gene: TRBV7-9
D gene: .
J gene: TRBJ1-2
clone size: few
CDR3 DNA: TGTGCCAGCACGATTACGACAGGCAGGGATGGCTACACCTTC
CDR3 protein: CASTITTGRDGYTF

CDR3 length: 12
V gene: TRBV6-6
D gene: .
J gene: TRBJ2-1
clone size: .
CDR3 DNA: TGTGCCAGCAGGCTACAGGACAATGAGCAGTTCTTC
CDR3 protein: CASRLQDNEQFF

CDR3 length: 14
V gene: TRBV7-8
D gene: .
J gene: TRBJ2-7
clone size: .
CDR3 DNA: TGTGCCAGCACCGCGGACAGTGGGTCCTACGAGCAGTACTTC
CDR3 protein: CASTADSGSYEQYF

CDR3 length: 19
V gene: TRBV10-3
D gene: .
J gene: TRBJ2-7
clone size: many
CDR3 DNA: TGTGCCATCAGTGATCCTAATTCTGCCGGACAGCGAATTTCCTACGAGCAGTACTTC
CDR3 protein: CAISDPNSAGQRISYEQYF

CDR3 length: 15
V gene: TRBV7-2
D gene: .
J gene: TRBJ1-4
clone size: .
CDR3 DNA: TGTGCCAGCAGCTCAAGAGGGTGGGGTGGAGAAAGACTGTTTTTT
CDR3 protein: CASSSRGWGGERLFF

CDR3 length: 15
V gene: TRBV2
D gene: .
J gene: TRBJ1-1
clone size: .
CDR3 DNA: TGTGCCAGCAGTGAAGACCTTTGGGCGTCAACTGAAGCTTTCTTT
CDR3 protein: CASSEDLWASTEAFF

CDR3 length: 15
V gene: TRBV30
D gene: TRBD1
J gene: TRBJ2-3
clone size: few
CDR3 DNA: TGTGCCTGGAGTGCAGGGACAGGGTCGATGGATACGCAGTATTTT
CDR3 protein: CAWSAGTGSMDTQYF

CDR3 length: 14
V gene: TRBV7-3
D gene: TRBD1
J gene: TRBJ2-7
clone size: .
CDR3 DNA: TGTGCCAGCAGCTTAATGGGACAGGGGTACGGGCAGTACTTC
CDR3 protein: CASSLMGQGYGQYF

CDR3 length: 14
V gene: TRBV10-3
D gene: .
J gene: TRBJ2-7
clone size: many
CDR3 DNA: TGTGCCACCCAGGACGAAGGGGGTTCCTACGAGCAGTACTTC
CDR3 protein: CATQDEGGSYEQYF

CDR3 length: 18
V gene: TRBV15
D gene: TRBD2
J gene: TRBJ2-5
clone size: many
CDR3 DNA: TGTGCCACCAGCAGGCGGGCGCGGGCGGGGACTAGCGCGGAGACCCAGTACTTC
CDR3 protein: CATSRRARAGTSAETQYF

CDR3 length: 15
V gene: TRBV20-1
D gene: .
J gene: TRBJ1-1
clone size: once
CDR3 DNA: TGCAGTGCTAGAGATCGAGGGGACTCGGATACTGAAGCTTTCTTT
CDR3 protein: CSARDRGDSDTEAFF

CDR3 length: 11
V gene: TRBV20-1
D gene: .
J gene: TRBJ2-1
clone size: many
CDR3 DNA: TGCAGTGCCCGGCGGGGCAATGAGCAGTTCTTC
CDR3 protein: CSARRGNEQFF

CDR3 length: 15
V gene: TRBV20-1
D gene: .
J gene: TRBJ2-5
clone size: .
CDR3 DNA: TGCAGTGCTAGAGAAGCGGAGGGTTTCCAAGAGACCCAGTACTTC
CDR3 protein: CSAREAEGFQETQYF

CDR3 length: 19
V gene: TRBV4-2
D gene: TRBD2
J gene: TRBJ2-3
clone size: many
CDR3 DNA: TGTGCCAGCAGCCAAGATCTCGGCGAAGCGGGGGGGGCTCCGGATACGCAGTATTTT
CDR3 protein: CASSQDLGEAGGAPDTQYF

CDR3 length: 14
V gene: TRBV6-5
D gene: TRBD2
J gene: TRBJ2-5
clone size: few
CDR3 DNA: TGTGCCAGCAGTCGCGGGGGGGGAGGGAATGAGCAGTACTTC
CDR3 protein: CASSRGGGGNEQYF